The 18 T cell receptor beta chains below come from one sample, sequenced in a study of naive and memory T cell subsets. TCR cDNA received a 3' ligated oligonucleotide that carried a UMI. The SP2 primer and nested alpha and beta constant region primers amplified ligated cDNA in four rounds. Via MiXCR, TCRdb re-called the 5' RACE reads, giving one row per CDR3 protein. The table has 55,000 to 70,000 distinct CDR3 sequences, roughly 6.7% seen once. These receptors originate from a male donor in good health.

In this sample, this clonotype turned up many times. This chain joins TRBV6-5 and TRBJ2-7; D is ambiguous. Germline values: CDR1 MNHEY, CDR2 SVGAGI. There are 14 residues in the CDR3. Trimming cost V 0 bases and J 0 bases, with 6 bases left between them. CDR3 DNA sequence: TGTGCCAGCAGTTACTCTAGGGTCTCCTACGAGCAGTACTTC. Residues: CASSYSRVSYEQYF.

This clonotype came up many times. This CDR3 is CSVGGNTGELFF. CDR3 DNA: TGCAGCGTTGGAGGAAACACCGGGGAGCTGTTTTTT. V is TRBV29-1 and J is TRBJ2-2; the D is unclear. Germline lookup yields CDR1 SQVTM and CDR2 ANQGSEA. CDR3 length equals 12 residues. The V end was cut by 4 bases, the J end by 2 bases, with 5 bases between.

There are a few counts of this clonotype. The V call is TRBV7-9, the J call TRBJ2-1, with D possibly matching TRBD2 (6 bases). The CDR3 runs to 17 residues. The germline V and J ends were trimmed by 1 base and 6 bases, with 19 bases remaining between them. Germline assignment: CDR1 SEHNR and CDR2 FQNEAQ (reference sequence). CDR3 DNA sequence: TGTGCCAGCAGCTTAGAGGCAGGACTAAAGTCCGTCAATGAGCAGTTCTTC. Its translation is CASSLEAGLKSVNEQFF.

The genes are TRBV4-1 and TRBJ1-4; 9 bases agree with TRBD1. This CDR3 has 14 amino acids. Germline lookup yields CDR1 MGHRA and CDR2 YSYEKL. Trimming took 0 bases from V and 14 from J; bases not matched to a gene: 7. The CDR3 coding sequence is TGCGCCAGCAGCCAAGAGGGTGGGGACAGGGCGCTGTTTTTT. Its protein product is CASSQEGGDRALFF.

This clonotype turned up a few times. The gene calls are TRBV9 and TRBJ2-1; D gene uncertain. Trimming shortened V by 0 bases and J by 2 bases, and 12 bases separated the two germline ends. The CDR3 is 16 amino acids. CDR1 SGDLS and CDR2 YYNGEE come from the germline V gene. For the CDR3, the DNA is TGTGCCAGCAGCGTAGACCGGTTGAGTCCCTACAATGAGCAGTTCTTC. Protein: CASSVDRLSPYNEQFF.

The chain has TRBV6-1 and TRBJ2-1; 9 bases align to TRBD2. After removal of 3 bases from V and 4 bases from J, the junction contained 13 bases not matched to a gene. The CDR3 is 18 residues long. The germline V gene encodes CDR1 MNHNS and CDR2 SASEGT. This chain's CDR3 is CASSERATGGRVYNEQFF. The CDR3 bases are TGTGCCAGCAGTGAGAGGGCAACGGGCGGGAGGGTTTACAATGAGCAGTTCTTC.

This clonotype was found many times. The chain joins TRBV6-5 to TRBJ2-7; tentatively, D is TRBD2 (6 bases). The germline gives CDR1 MNHEY, CDR2 SVGAGI. This CDR3 contains 14 residues. The V end was cut by 5 bases, the J end by 0 bases, with 11 bases between. The CDR3 DNA is TGTGCCAGCAGTAGGGACTGGAGCTCCTACGAGCAGTACTTC. Translating it yields CASSRDWSSYEQYF.

This chain uses TRBV27 with TRBJ2-7; 9 nucleotides match TRBD1. Germline CDR1 is MNHEY and CDR2 is SMNVEV (reference sequence). The CDR3 covers 14 residues. V shed 8 bases and J 4 bases; nucleotides not matched to a gene: 9. The CDR3 region is CASASPGQGYEQYF. The CDR3 DNA reads TGTGCCAGCGCCTCTCCGGGACAGGGATACGAGCAGTACTTC.

There are a few counts of this clonotype. The rearrangement joins TRBV5-1 to TRBJ1-6; 12 bases line up with TRBD1. The CDR3 is 15 amino acids. With V trimmed by 4 bases and J by 10 bases, 6 bases remained unmatched. Germline values: CDR1 SGHRS, CDR2 YFSETQ. The CDR3 reads CASSVGQGAESPLHF. CDR3 in DNA: TGCGCCAGCAGCGTGGGACAGGGGGCTGAGTCACCCCTCCACTTT.

This clonotype was picked up many times. V is TRBV29-1 and J is TRBJ1-1; possible D gene TRBD1, 5 bases. CDR1 and CDR2 from the germline V gene are SQVTM and ANQGSEA. This CDR3 spans 10 amino acids. The V end was cut by 7 bases, the J end by 6 bases, with 9 bases between. CDR3 DNA: TGCAGCGCAGGGATCCCTGAAGCTTTCTTT. It yields the protein CSAGIPEAFF.

The sample holds many counts of this clonotype. The gene calls are TRBV28 and TRBJ2-5; TRBD2 agrees at 7 bases. The J segment lost 1 base and the V segment lost 3 bases, leaving 5 bases of the junction unmatched. Germline V gene data show CDR1 as MDHEN and CDR2 as SYDVKM. The CDR3 consists of 15 residues. The CDR3 DNA reads TGTGCCAGCAGTTTCCTCAGCGGGGTCCAAGAGACCCAGTACTTC. Its translation is CASSFLSGVQETQYF.

This clonotype was seen many times. This chain connects TRBV11-2 to TRBJ2-7; 8 bases match TRBD2. CDR1 is SGHAT, CDR2 FQNNGV, per germline. V gave up 5 bases and J gave up 4 bases; unmatched junction bases: 10. The CDR3 sequence is 15 residues long. The CDR3: CASSPPVTSGYEQYF. In nucleotides, the CDR3 is TGTGCCAGCAGCCCCCCTGTCACTAGCGGATACGAGCAGTACTTC.

This clonotype has just a few counts. The chain employs TRBV4-1 and TRBJ1-2; 7 bases align to TRBD1. J gave up 3 bases and V 3 bases, and 4 bases lay outside the gene matches. This CDR3 comprises 14 residues. In germline, CDR1 is MGHRA, CDR2 YSYEKL. Written as DNA, the CDR3 is TGCGCCAGCAGCCAGACAACAGGGGACTATGGCTACACCTTC. It encodes CASSQTTGDYGYTF.

This clonotype showed up just a few times. The rearrangement uses TRBV7-9 and TRBJ2-1; weak D call: TRBD2 (5 bases). CDR1 and CDR2 from the germline V gene are SEHNR and FQNEAQ (reference sequence). Trimming shortened V by 1 base and J by 8 bases, and 9 bases separated the two germline ends. This CDR3 is 13 amino acids long. This CDR3 reads CASSLGSGYEQFF. The CDR3 DNA sequence: TGTGCCAGCAGCTTAGGGTCGGGGTATGAGCAGTTCTTC.

V usage is TRBV11-2 and J usage is TRBJ2-2; D gene ambiguous. Per the germline V gene, CDR1 is SGHAT and CDR2 is FQNNGV. The CDR3 covers 18 residues. With 3 bases removed from V and 0 bases from J, the gap between germline ends came to 17 bases. The CDR3, as DNA: TGTGCCAGCAGCTTCTTACCTCAGGTCCTTGCGAACACCGGGGAGCTGTTTTTT. Translation: CASSFLPQVLANTGELFF.

This clonotype turned up a few times. The chain is built from TRBV6-5 and TRBJ1-1, with TRBD1 as a possible D gene (5 bases). Germline CDR1 and CDR2: MNHEY and SVGAGI. The CDR3 has 15 residues. V was pared by 0 bases and J by 1 base, with 9 bases between. In nucleotides, the CDR3 is TGTGCCAGCAGTTACTCGGGGCGAAGGAACACTGAAGCTTTCTTT. Translating it yields CASSYSGRRNTEAFF.

This clonotype showed up just once. Likely a read error: the CDR3 ends without its conserved phenylalanine or tryptophan. The V gene is TRBV18, the J gene TRBJ1-5; a weak D match, TRBD1 (5 bases). From germline, CDR1 is KGHSH and CDR2 LQKENI. V lost 2 bases to trimming and J lost 5 bases, with 13 bases between them. There are 15 residues in the CDR3. The CDR3 coding sequence is TGTGCCAGCTCACCAGGGGGGGGGTCTCATCAGCCCCAGCATCTT. It encodes CASSPGGGSHQPQHL.

The V call is TRBV20-1, the J call TRBJ2-1, with 7 positions matching TRBD2. CDR3 length: 15 amino acids. V shed 0 bases and J 4 bases; nucleotides not matched to a gene: 6. Germline V gives CDR1 DFQATT, CDR2 SNEGSKA (reference sequence). The CDR3 bases are TGCAGTGCTAGAGATCTAGCGGAGCGATACAATGAGCAGTTCTTC. This gives the protein CSARDLAERYNEQFF.